This T cell receptor (beta chain) stems from a study of blood T cell repertoires in COVID-19. Study information: Samples came from the United States, Italy and Spain, spanning acute and convalescent COVID-19. From T cells, B-cell-depleted T cells, or PBMCs came the material, which was cDNA or gDNA.

The table came from immunoSEQ multiplex PCR; TCRdb's copy has only in-frame clones and leaves some out. Of 80,000 to 100,000 clones detected, 85% to 90% appear once; the ten largest clones hold around 1.9%. This CDR3 spans 17 amino acids. With V trimmed by 3 bases and J by 5 bases, 12 bases remained unmatched. From germline, CDR1 is MGHRA and CDR2 YSYEKL. Seattle's cohort entered during active infection and was followed longitudinally. Sequencing was carried out using peripheral blood. This TCR was sampled from a man between 45 and 60 years old with COVID-19, enrolled during active disease. The rearrangement links TRBV4-1 to TRBJ1-2; TRBD1 matches at 10 bases. As DNA, the CDR3 is TGCGCCAGCAGCCAGCCGGGACAGGGGCTTATGGGGTATGGCTACACCTTC. This translates into CASSQPGQGLMGYGYTF.